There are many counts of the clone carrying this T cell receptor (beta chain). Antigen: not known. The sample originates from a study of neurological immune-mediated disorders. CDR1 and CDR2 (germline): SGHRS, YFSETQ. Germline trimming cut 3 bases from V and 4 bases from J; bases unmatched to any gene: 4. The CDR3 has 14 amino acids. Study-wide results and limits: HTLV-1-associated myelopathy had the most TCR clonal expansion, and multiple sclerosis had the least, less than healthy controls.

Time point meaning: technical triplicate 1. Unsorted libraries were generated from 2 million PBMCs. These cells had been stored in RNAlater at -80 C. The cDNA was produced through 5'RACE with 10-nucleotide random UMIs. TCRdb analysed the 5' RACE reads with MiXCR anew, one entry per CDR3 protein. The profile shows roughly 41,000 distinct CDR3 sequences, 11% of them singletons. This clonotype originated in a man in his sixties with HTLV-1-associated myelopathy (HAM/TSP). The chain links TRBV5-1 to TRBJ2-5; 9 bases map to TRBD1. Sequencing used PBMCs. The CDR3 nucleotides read TGCGCCAGCAGCTCGGGACAGGGTACAGAGACCCAGTACTTC. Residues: CASSSGQGTETQYF.